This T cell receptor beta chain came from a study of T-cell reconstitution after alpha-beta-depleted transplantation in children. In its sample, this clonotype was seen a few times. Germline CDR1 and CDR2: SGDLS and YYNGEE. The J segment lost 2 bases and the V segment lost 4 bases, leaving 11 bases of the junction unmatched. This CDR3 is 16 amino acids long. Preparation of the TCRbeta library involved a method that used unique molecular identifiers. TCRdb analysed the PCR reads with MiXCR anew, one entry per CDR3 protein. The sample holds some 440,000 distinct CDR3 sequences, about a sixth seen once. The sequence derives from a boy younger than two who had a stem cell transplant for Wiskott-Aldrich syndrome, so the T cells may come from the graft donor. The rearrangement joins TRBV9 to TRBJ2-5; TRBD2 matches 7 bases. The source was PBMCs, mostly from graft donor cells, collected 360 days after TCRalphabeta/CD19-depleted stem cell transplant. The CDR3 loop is CASSPSLGRRQETQYF. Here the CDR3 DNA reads TGTGCCAGCAGCCCTTCCCTCGGGAGGAGGCAAGAGACCCAGTACTTC.